This record concerns one T cell receptor (beta chain) sequence. What it binds is not known. Next came a second PCR, run for about 6 to 12 cycles, which used a sample-barcoded 5' primer along with a J-beta primer mix. One entry per CDR3 protein, called by TCRdb with MiXCR from the 5' RACE reads. Of roughly 800,000 distinct CDR3 sequences in the sample, 58% were seen once. PBMCs were isolated at a quantity of at least 6 million per sample. The data were taken from a study of blood T cells in healthy people across ages. CDR1 MNHEY and CDR2 SVGAGI come from the germline V gene. The ends lost 0 bases at V and 7 bases at J; junction bases unmatched: 11. The CDR3 sequence is 17 residues long. Study results and caveats: Diversity of TCR beta correlated strongly with naive T cell percentage.

The receptor was isolated from a man between 25 and 39 years old in good health. The sample taken for sequencing was blood. This chain uses TRBV6-5 with TRBJ2-5, with 10 bases lining up with TRBD2. CDR3 DNA: TGTGCCAGCAGTTACTCGATAGTAGCGGGGGGCGGCGTGACCCAGTACTTC. Its protein product is CASSYSIVAGGGVTQYF.